A single sample is the source of the 26 T cell receptor beta chains below, sequenced in a study of blood T cell repertoires in COVID-19. Clones were read by immunoSEQ multiplex PCR, and TCRdb kept only the in-frame ones, dropping some. The sample lists 300,000 or so clones, around 87% occurring once. Input material: peripheral blood. The receptor set was obtained from a woman in her forties or fifties who had recovered from COVID-19.

CDR3 loop: CASSINRDSGNTIYF. In DNA, the CDR3 is TGTGCCAGTAGTATAAACAGGGACTCTGGAAACACCATATATTTT. The J gene is TRBJ1-3, the V gene TRBV19, with D possibly matching TRBD1 (6 bases). CDR3 length: 15 amino acids. Trimming removed 2 bases at V and 0 bases at J, with 8 bases between. Germline V gene data show CDR1 as LNHDA and CDR2 as SQIVND (reference sequence).

This chain connects TRBV2 to TRBJ1-1, with TRBD1 matching 7 bases. This CDR3 contains 13 residues. The germline gives CDR1 SNHLY, CDR2 FYNNEI. Germline trimming cut 4 bases from V and 5 bases from J; bases unmatched to any gene: 4. Here the CDR3 reads CASSAQGDTEAFF. CDR3 in DNA: TGTGCCAGCAGTGCGCAGGGGGATACTGAAGCTTTCTTT.

The V call is TRBV18, the J call TRBJ1-6, with a weak D call TRBD1 (6 bases). The germline CDR1 and CDR2 sequences are KGHSH and LQKENI. Trimming cost V 3 bases and J 14 bases, with 20 bases left between them. CDR3 size: 15 residues. CDR3 bases: TGTGCCAGCTCACCGGGCAGGGGCGGTCCGGGTTCCCTCCACTTT. Amino acids: CASSPGRGGPGSLHF.

This clone was observed a handful of times. The chain recombines TRBV10-3 with TRBJ2-5; possibly TRBD1 for D (6 bases). V lost 2 bases to trimming and J lost 4 bases, with 11 bases between them. The CDR3 totals 14 residues. From germline, CDR1 is ENHRY and CDR2 SYGVKD. The CDR3 DNA follows: TGTGCCATCAGTGAGATTAAAGGGGGAGAGACCCAGTACTTC. This translates into CAISEIKGGETQYF.

This chain joins TRBV19 and TRBJ1-6, with D perhaps TRBD1 (6 bases). V was cut by 4 bases and J by 6 bases, with 10 bases left in between. Germline V gives CDR1 LNHDA, CDR2 SQIVND (reference sequence). This CDR3 contains 14 residues. CDR3: CASSNRAVNSPLHF. In nucleotides, the CDR3 is TGTGCCAGTAGTAACAGGGCCGTTAATTCACCCCTCCACTTT.

The CDR3 sequence is CASSPPGGGAENEQFF. The CDR3 DNA follows: TGTGCCAGCAGCCCTCCCGGCGGGGGGGCGGAAAATGAGCAGTTCTTC. The V call is TRBV9, the J call TRBJ2-1, with 9 bases aligning to TRBD2. CDR1 SGDLS and CDR2 YYNGEE come from the germline V gene. The V and J ends lost 4 bases and 7 bases, in that order; junction bases with no gene match: 12. This CDR3 region has 16 residues. The full variable domain, rest sourced from reference TRBV9 and TRBJ2-1, is DSGVTQTPKHLITATGQRVTLRCSPRSGDLSVYWYQQSLDQGLQFLIQYYNGEERAKGNILERFSAQQFPDLHSELNLSSLELGDSALYFCASSPPGGGAENEQFFGPGTRLTVL.

The chain employs TRBV6-5 and TRBJ2-3, with TRBD2 identical over 9 bases. Germline V gene lookup returns CDR1 MNHEY and CDR2 SVGAGI. V was pared by 4 bases and J by 2 bases, with 4 bases of the junction left unmatched. The CDR3 has 15 residues. The CDR3 region is CASSLAGGYTDTQYF. CDR3 in DNA: TGTGCCAGCAGTTTGGCGGGGGGGTACACAGATACGCAGTATTTT.

V and J are TRBV18 and TRBJ2-3; 9 bases fit TRBD2. The length of the CDR3 is 15 residues. The trim removed 6 bases at V and 4 bases at J, leaving 8 bases unmatched. Germline V gene data show CDR1 as KGHSH and CDR2 as LQKENI. CDR3: CASSRSGGVSDTQYF. CDR3 sequence (DNA): TGTGCCAGCTCTCGTAGCGGGGGCGTTTCAGATACGCAGTATTTT. Full variable domain (outside the CDR3, taken from reference TRBV18 and TRBJ2-3): NAGVMQNPRHLVRRRGQEARLRCSPMKGHSHVYWYRQLPEEGLKFMVYLQKENIIDESGMPKERFSAEFPKEGPSILRIQQVVRGDSAAYFCASSRSGGVSDTQYFGPGTRLTVL.

CDR3 amino acids: CASSYLAGVPREQFF. The CDR3 DNA is TGTGCCAGCAGCTACCTAGCGGGAGTCCCCAGGGAGCAGTTCTTC. J is TRBJ2-1 and V is TRBV7-2, with 10 bases lining up with TRBD2. This CDR3 has 15 amino acids. CDR1 SGHTA and CDR2 FQGNSA come from the germline V gene. The junction had 10 bases not matched to a gene; V was cut back by 4 bases and J by 10 bases.

The CDR3 spells CASSVHTDAEAFF. As DNA, the CDR3 is TGTGCCAGCAGCGTCCACACAGATGCTGAAGCTTTCTTT. J is TRBJ1-1 and V is TRBV7-2; D unclear. This CDR3 contains 13 residues. The germline V gene encodes CDR1 SGHTA and CDR2 FQGNSA. Trimming pared 5 bases from V and 6 bases from J, leaving 13 bases between.

The gene calls are TRBV21-1 and TRBJ2-3; the table's D call, TRBD2, was not checked against the DNA. TRBV21-1 is a recognized pseudogene. The CDR3 is made up of 20 amino acids. CDR3 loop: CASSKLRRGTHVKGTDTQYF. The CDR3 DNA reads TGTGCCAGCAGCAAATTAAGGCGGGGGACTCACGTAAAGGGGACAGATACGCAGTATTTT.

The gene calls are TRBV6-5 and TRBJ1-5, with D unclear. Deletions cut 7 bases from V and 0 bases from J, with 10 bases between. The germline V gene has CDR1 MNHEY and CDR2 SVGAGI. The CDR3 has 14 residues. CDR3 sequence (DNA): TGTGCCAGCAAACCGGGAGCTAGCAATCAGCCCCAGCATTTT. It is translated as CASKPGASNQPQHF.

This clone was seen just once. The V gene is TRBV6-5, the J gene TRBJ2-6; D is unclear. Germline CDR1 is MNHEY and CDR2 is SVGAGI. CDR3 length: 15 amino acids. V was clipped by 4 bases and J by 0 bases, with 7 bases between them. The chain's CDR3 is CASSSSYSGANVLTF. DNA of the CDR3: TGTGCCAGCAGTTCTTCCTACTCTGGGGCCAACGTCCTGACTTTC.

CDR3 sequence: CASSPRLSPGYTF. CDR3 bases: TGTGCCAGCAGCCCGAGATTATCCCCTGGCTACACCTTC. The chain recombines TRBV11-2 with TRBJ1-2; no firm D call. Germline lookup yields CDR1 SGHAT and CDR2 FQNNGV. V was shortened by 5 bases and J by 7 bases, with 14 bases between the two germline ends. The length of the CDR3 is 13 residues.

The chain has TRBV2 and TRBJ1-4, with 7 bases that match TRBD1. With V trimmed by 10 bases and J by 0 bases, 8 bases remained unmatched. The CDR3 runs to 15 residues. Germline CDR1 SNHLY, CDR2 FYNNEI. The DNA for the CDR3 is TGTGCCACCCGAGCCAGGGGGACAACTAATGAAAAACTGTTTTTT. Protein product: CATRARGTTNEKLFF.

This clone was seen a single time. V and J are TRBV13 and TRBJ2-5; D is undetermined. V was cut by 5 bases and J by 7 bases, with 14 bases left in between. This CDR3 is 13 amino acids long. Germline CDR1 and CDR2: PRHDT and FYEKMQ (reference sequence). CDR3 region: CASSVKLTGTQYF. Here the CDR3 DNA reads TGTGCCAGCAGCGTGAAGTTAACGGGGACCCAGTACTTC.

The chain joins TRBV19 to TRBJ2-7, with 9 bases lining up with TRBD1. This CDR3 is built from 12 residues. V lost 9 bases and J lost 5; bases outside the gene matches: 5. Germline loops: CDR1 LNHDA, CDR2 SQIVND (reference sequence). CDR3 amino acids: CASRDREDEQYF. CDR3 bases: TGTGCCAGCCGGGACAGGGAGGACGAGCAGTACTTC.

The chain links TRBV5-5 to TRBJ2-2, with a tentative D call TRBD1 (6 bases). CDR3 length: 12 residues. The germline V gene encodes CDR1 SGHKS and CDR2 YYEKEE (reference sequence). V lost 4 bases and J lost 11, with 12 bases in between. The DNA of the CDR3 is TGTGCCAGCAGCCCTAGGACAGACGAGCTGTTTTTT. Translating it yields CASSPRTDELFF.

The chain recombines TRBV5-4 with TRBJ2-7; 7 nucleotides line up with TRBD1. This CDR3 spans 14 amino acids. Germline CDR1 reads SGHNT; CDR2 reads YYREEE (reference sequence). After removal of 8 bases from V and 2 bases from J, the junction contained 10 bases not matched to a gene. In DNA form, the CDR3 reads TGTGCCAGTAAATCCGGGACAGAGGCCTACGAGCAGTACTTC. The encoded protein is CASKSGTEAYEQYF.

This chain connects TRBV12-5 to TRBJ1-2; no clear D gene. Deletions cut 5 bases from V and 6 bases from J, with 10 bases between. This CDR3 has 12 residues. CDR1 is LGHNT, CDR2 FRNRAP, per germline. Here the CDR3 reads CASGNEVHGYTF. CDR3 in DNA: TGTGCTAGTGGTAATGAGGTCCATGGCTACACCTTC. Variable domain in full (rest from reference TRBV12-5 and TRBJ1-2): DARVTQTPRHKVTEMGQEVTMRCQPILGHNTVFWYRQTMMQGLELLAYFRNRAPLDDSGMPKDRFSAEMPDATLATLKIQPSEPRDSAVYFCASGNEVHGYTFGSGTRLTVV.

In its sample, this clone was seen once. This rearrangement joins TRBV24-1 to TRBJ1-1; TRBD1 might be the D (5 bases). The V and J ends lost 4 bases and 2 bases respectively, with 7 bases between them. The CDR3 has 13 amino acids. Germline assignment: CDR1 KGHDR and CDR2 SFDVKD. CDR3 DNA: TGTGCCACCAGTGAAGGGGTTAACACTGAAGCTTTCTTT. Its translation: CATSEGVNTEAFF.

The chain links TRBV28 to TRBJ1-1; 8 bases map to TRBD1. Germline trimming cut 6 bases from V and 8 bases from J; bases unmatched to any gene: 11. Germline CDR1 is MDHEN and CDR2 is SYDVKM. This CDR3 region has 14 residues. CDR3 in amino acids: CASSLPRQGSEAFF. In DNA form, the CDR3 reads TGTGCCAGCAGCCTCCCCCGACAGGGGTCAGAAGCTTTCTTT.

This chain links TRBV6-4 with TRBJ1-5; D is undetermined. Trimming shortened V by 3 bases and J by 0 bases, and 6 bases separated the two germline ends. The CDR3 extends over 14 amino acids. Germline lookup yields CDR1 MRHNA and CDR2 SNTAGT. The CDR3 DNA follows: TGTGCCAGCAGTGAAGAGGCTAGCAATCAGCCCCAGCATTTT. As protein: CASSEEASNQPQHF.

The chain uses TRBV7-8 and TRBJ2-7, with D possibly matching TRBD1 (5 bases). V was trimmed by 5 bases and J by 0 bases, leaving 5 bases between them. CDR3 size: 12 residues. Germline V lookup: CDR1 SGHVS, CDR2 FQNEAQ. CDR3 sequence (DNA): TGTGCCAGCAGCGACAGCTCCTACGAGCAGTACTTC. Translated: CASSDSSYEQYF.

V gene TRBV11-3 combines with J gene TRBJ2-7, with D maybe TRBD1 (6 bases). Germline lookup yields CDR1 SGHNT and CDR2 YENEEA. This CDR3 has 13 amino acids. Trimming cost V 2 bases and J 6 bases, with 11 bases left between them. In nucleotides, the CDR3 is TGTGCCAGCAGCTTAACGCTAGGGGGCGAGCAGTACTTC. It encodes CASSLTLGGEQYF.

The chain links TRBV29-1 to TRBJ1-1; 12 bases map to TRBD1. J was trimmed by 5 bases and V by 1 base; bases with no gene match: 5. The CDR3 length is 15 residues. Germline-derived CDR1 and CDR2 are SQVTM and ANQGSEA. CDR3 amino acids: CSVEGGDRGRTEAFF. In DNA, the CDR3 is TGCAGCGTTGAAGGGGGGGACAGGGGGCGAACTGAAGCTTTCTTT. The variable domain in full, with the rest retrieved from reference TRBV29-1 and TRBJ1-1, is SAVISQKPSRDICQRGTSLTIQCQVDSQVTMMFWYRQQPGQSLTLIATANQGSEATYESGFVIDKFPISRPNLTFSTLTVSNMSPEDSSIYLCSVEGGDRGRTEAFFGQGTRLTVV.